This TCR beta chain appears in the sequencing data of a study of T-cell reconstitution after alpha-beta-depleted transplantation in children. Regarding the study as a whole: After one year, T-cell counts and TCRbeta diversity mostly came from new T cells. Expanded clones from the graft, numbering several hundred, reportedly supplied alpha-beta T cells about two months after transplant.

Trimming cost V 1 base and J 4 bases; bases outside gene matches: 9. Per germline, CDR1 LGHNA and CDR2 YNFKEQ. This CDR3 has 18 amino acids. Preparing the TCRbeta library involved the use of unique molecular identifiers. TCRdb re-derived calls from the PCR reads in MiXCR, one entry per CDR3 protein. The sample contains a few hundred thousand distinct CDR3 sequences, around 25% of which appear only once. A note on this clonotype: Its matching antigen is unknown.

The source of this sequence is a male patient aged 10 to 17 who had a stem cell transplant for acute lymphoblastic leukemia, so the T cells may come from the graft donor. J is TRBJ2-1 and V is TRBV4-2; 11 nucleotides match TRBD2. Sequencing was performed on PBMCs, mostly from graft donor cells, taken 180 days after TCRalphabeta/CD19-depleted stem cell transplant. DNA for the CDR3: TGTGCCAGCAGCCAAGCAATAGCGGGAGGGGTAGGATACAATGAGCAGTTCTTC. It specifies CASSQAIAGGVGYNEQFF.